The 12 T cell receptor beta chains listed next were all sequenced from one sample in a study of shared clonotypes between healthy human individuals. Sequencing was performed with immunoSEQ multiplex PCR; in TCRdb, only in-frame clones are kept and a portion is missing. Of about 1.1 million clones listed, 77% were seen once; the top ten hold more than 0.85%. Sequencing was carried out using memory CD4+ T cells from PBMCs. Subset indicated: CD45RA-negative fraction. All receptors come from a man between 18 and 35 years old in good health. Some clones in this sample may be carry-over from other donors' samples.

This clone was counted ten times or more. The chain carries TRBV4-1 and TRBJ1-2; a possible D gene is TRBD1 (5 bases). Germline values: CDR1 MGHRA, CDR2 YSYEKL. Trimming took off 4 bases at V and 2 bases at J, with 11 bases between the two ends. The CDR3 is made up of 14 amino acids. The CDR3 protein is CASSPGGGNYGYTF. As DNA, the CDR3 is TGCGCCAGCAGCCCAGGTGGGGGGAACTATGGCTACACCTTC.

In this sample, this clone turned up once. The chain employs TRBV5-1 and TRBJ1-3, with 11 positions matching TRBD1. V shed 4 bases and J 3 bases; nucleotides not matched to a gene: 3. The CDR3 spans 15 residues. Germline V gene data show CDR1 as SGHRS and CDR2 as YFSETQ. This CDR3 is CASSIGTGGGNTIYF. In DNA, the CDR3 is TGCGCCAGCAGCATCGGGACAGGGGGTGGAAACACCATATATTTT.

The chain employs TRBV4-2 and TRBJ2-4; 8 positions agree with TRBD2. Germline V gene lookup returns CDR1 LGHNA and CDR2 YNFKEQ. After removal of 0 bases from V and 1 base from J, the junction contained 5 bases not matched to a gene. The CDR3 runs to 17 residues. CDR3 sequence (DNA): TGTGCCAGCAGCCAAGATCCACGGGAGGGTGCCAAAAACATTCAGTACTTC. It yields the protein CASSQDPREGAKNIQYF.

The J gene is TRBJ2-3, the V gene TRBV5-4, with D maybe TRBD2 (6 bases). The CDR3 has 19 residues. The V and J ends lost 2 bases and 0 bases respectively, with 22 bases between them. Germline loops: CDR1 SGHNT, CDR2 YYREEE (reference sequence). The CDR3 reads CASSLRSSGAPLSTDTQYF. CDR3 DNA: TGTGCCAGCAGCTTAAGGAGTAGCGGAGCGCCGTTAAGCACAGATACGCAGTATTTT.

This sequence joins TRBV28 and TRBJ1-2; no clear D gene. Trimming cost V 7 bases and J 3 bases, with 15 bases left between them. Per the germline V gene, CDR1 is MDHEN and CDR2 is SYDVKM. The CDR3 has 14 amino acids. In DNA form, the CDR3 reads TGTGCCAGCACCTCTAGAGGCACCTACTATGGCTACACCTTC. As protein: CASTSRGTYYGYTF.

V usage is TRBV7-9 and J usage is TRBJ2-3; unclear D gene. Trimming left V 8 bases short and J 6 bases short, with 6 bases between. The CDR3 sequence is 10 residues long. Germline CDR1 reads SEHNR; CDR2 reads FQNEAQ (reference sequence). CDR3 residues: CASGRDTQYF. CDR3 in DNA: TGTGCCAGCGGGCGGGATACGCAGTATTTT.

Concerning this clone: Germline is not matched at one junction end, which may reflect a read error. DNA for the CDR3: TGTGCCAGCAGCGAAGGGGACAGGAATTATGGCTACACCTTC. It encodes CASSEGDRNYGYTF. V is TRBV6-1 and J is TRBJ1-2; 8 positions match TRBD1. Germline V lookup: CDR1 MNHNS, CDR2 SASEGT. The CDR3 is 14 residues long.

The V and J genes are TRBV6-5 and TRBJ1-2; D might be TRBD1 (5 bases). The CDR3 has 13 amino acids. Trimming shortened V by 8 bases and J by 4 bases, and 14 bases separated the two germline ends. Germline V CDR1 and CDR2: MNHEY, SVGAGI. CDR3 nucleotide sequence: TGTGCCAGCTGGCAGGGCTTATTCTATGGCTACACCTTC. Translated, it gives CASWQGLFYGYTF.

The genes are TRBV10-3 and TRBJ2-7; TRBD1 or TRBD2 may be the D gene (5 bases each). V was shortened by 11 bases and J by 2 bases, with 19 bases between the two germline ends. Germline V lookup: CDR1 ENHRY, CDR2 SYGVKD. The CDR3 has 14 residues. The CDR3: CAAKVRDGPYEQYF. The CDR3 DNA follows: TGTGCCGCCAAAGTCCGGGACGGACCCTACGAGCAGTACTTC.

The rearrangement links TRBV30 to TRBJ2-3; 11 bases match TRBD2. Germline V gene data show CDR1 as GTSNPN and CDR2 as SVGIG (reference sequence). Germline trimming cut 0 bases from V and 5 bases from J; bases unmatched to any gene: 7. This CDR3 has 16 residues. The CDR3 nucleotides are TGTGCCTGGAGTGTTATACTAGCGGGAGTTAAAGATACGCAGTATTTT. This gives the protein CAWSVILAGVKDTQYF.

This chain joins TRBV7-2 and TRBJ2-1; D remains unclear. Trimming stripped 5 bases from V and 2 bases from J, with 10 bases between. CDR1 and CDR2 (germline): SGHTA, FQGNSA. This CDR3 has 14 amino acids. CDR3: CASSPRATYNEQFF. Written as DNA, the CDR3 is TGTGCCAGCAGCCCTCGTGCCACCTACAATGAGCAGTTCTTC.

The rearrangement joins TRBV2 to TRBJ1-6; tentatively, D is TRBD1 (5 bases). Germline V gives CDR1 SNHLY, CDR2 FYNNEI. With 4 bases removed from V and 16 bases from J, the gap between germline ends came to 17 bases. The CDR3 runs 13 residues. The CDR3 DNA sequence: TGTGCCAGCAGTGGTCAGGGTGAATCCGCTCTCCACTTT. This sequence encodes CASSGQGESALHF.